This T cell receptor beta chain derives from a study of blood T cell repertoires in COVID-19. Study overall: Italy, Spain and the United States were the sources of the convalescent and acute COVID-19 samples. PBMCs, B-cell-depleted T cells, or T cells provided the cDNA or gDNA that made up the material.

CDR3 size: 14 residues. With V trimmed by 5 bases and J by 11 bases, 7 bases remained unmatched. Per germline, CDR1 SEHNR and CDR2 FQNEAQ (reference sequence). Study processing details: Researchers report that nucleated cell counts were estimated from reference gene primer amplification. TCRdb's copy holds only in-frame clones and misses some; the assay was immunoSEQ multiplex PCR. V and J calls plus clone size are reproduced from that table; the DNA served to infer D and trimming. The data show 180,000 or so clones, more than 85% seen once. This chain connects TRBV7-9 to TRBJ1-6; 9 bases are a match to TRBD1. Input material: peripheral blood. The receptor comes from a man younger than 35 with acute or convalescent COVID-19. Written as DNA, the CDR3 is TGTGCCAGCAGCCCCGGACAGGGGCGAACACCCCTCCACTTT. Residues: CASSPGQGRTPLHF.